The 22 T cell receptor beta chains below were found in one sample sequenced in a study of technical replicates of blood from several donors. Using immunoSEQ multiplex PCR, the repertoire was profiled, and TCRdb retains in-frame clones only, with some absent. The sample consists of tens of thousands of clones, under 96% of them appearing once. Sample: T cells isolated from PBMCs. Receptors originate from a human donor in good health.

This chain joins TRBV15 and TRBJ1-5, with a possible D match to TRBD1 (6 bases). V gave up 4 bases and J gave up 1 base, with 11 bases separating them. CDR1 is LNHNV, CDR2 YYDKDF, per germline (reference sequence). The CDR3 is 15 amino acids. CDR3 in amino acids: CATSTNRASNQPQHF. DNA for the CDR3: TGTGCCACCAGCACCAACAGGGCCAGCAATCAGCCCCAGCATTTT.

This chain connects TRBV19 to TRBJ1-1; the D gene is possibly TRBD1 (5 bases). Trimming cost V 3 bases and J 1 base, with 6 bases left between them. CDR3 length: 13 amino acids. The germline V gene encodes CDR1 LNHDA and CDR2 SQIVND (reference sequence). CDR3 sequence reads: CASSIRGNTEAFF. The CDR3 bases are TGTGCCAGTAGTATTAGGGGGAACACTGAAGCTTTCTTT.

This chain joins TRBV15 and TRBJ2-2, with a weak D call TRBD1 (5 bases). V was trimmed by 1 base and J by 4 bases, leaving 16 bases between them. The CDR3 runs to 17 residues. Germline-derived CDR1 and CDR2 are LNHNV and YYDKDF (reference sequence). The CDR3 DNA is TGTGCCACCAGCAGAGGGAGTGGCCAGGGTATCACCGGGGAGCTGTTTTTT. Residues: CATSRGSGQGITGELFF.

This chain links TRBV10-1 with TRBJ2-7; D might be TRBD1 (6 bases). Germline lookup yields CDR1 WNHNN and CDR2 SYGVQD (reference sequence). CDR3 length: 14 amino acids. The V end was cut by 1 base, the J end by 7 bases, with 14 bases between. The CDR3 sequence is CASSEYWGPGEQYF. CDR3 nucleotide sequence: TGCGCCAGCAGTGAGTATTGGGGGCCGGGTGAGCAGTACTTC.

CDR3 amino acids: CAWSMTSGIEEQYF. As DNA, the CDR3 is TGTGCCTGGAGTATGACTAGCGGGATCGAAGAGCAGTACTTC. The chain uses TRBV30 and TRBJ2-7; 11 bases fit TRBD2. The J segment lost 7 bases and the V segment lost 2 bases, leaving 7 bases of the junction unmatched. This CDR3 has 14 residues. Germline V gives CDR1 GTSNPN, CDR2 SVGIG (reference sequence).

The rearrangement joins TRBV10-1 to TRBJ2-7; 7 nucleotides agree with TRBD2. Germline trimming cut 8 bases from V and 2 bases from J; bases unmatched to any gene: 6. This CDR3 has 13 residues. CDR1 and CDR2 (germline): WNHNN, SYGVQD (reference sequence). The CDR3 loop reads CASSVAGAYEQYF. CDR3 bases: TGCGCCAGCTCGGTGGCGGGAGCCTACGAGCAGTACTTC.

CDR3 sequence (DNA): TGTGCCATCAGAGGGACTAGCGGGGATATAACCTACAATGAGCAGTTCTTC. Protein: CAIRGTSGDITYNEQFF. V usage is TRBV10-3 and J usage is TRBJ2-1; 13 bases are a match to TRBD2. After removal of 6 bases from V and 2 bases from J, the junction contained 7 bases not matched to a gene. CDR1 and CDR2 from the germline V gene are ENHRY and SYGVKD. The CDR3 length is 17 residues.

The chain recombines TRBV6-5 with TRBJ2-5; D might be TRBD1 (6 bases). V was shortened by 6 bases and J by 2 bases, with 13 bases between the two germline ends. Germline CDR1 and CDR2: MNHEY and SVGAGI. The CDR3 consists of 14 residues. The CDR3 here is CASSPRQVQETQYF. CDR3 DNA: TGTGCCAGCAGCCCACGACAGGTTCAAGAGACCCAGTACTTC.

V is TRBV18 and J is TRBJ2-2, with a tentative D call TRBD2 (5 bases). The length of the CDR3 is 16 residues. V was shortened by 5 bases and J by 4 bases, with 17 bases between the two germline ends. In germline, CDR1 is KGHSH, CDR2 LQKENI. CDR3 nucleotides: TGTGCCAGCTCAAAGAGACGGAAAGGAGGCACCGGGGAGCTGTTTTTT. It codes for CASSKRRKGGTGELFF.

The rearrangement links TRBV10-3 to TRBJ2-2, with TRBD2 matching over 8 bases. CDR3 length equals 14 residues. V lost 8 bases and J lost 6; bases outside the gene matches: 8. Germline V gene sequence: CDR1 ENHRY, CDR2 SYGVKD. CDR3 loop: CAILGAGASGELFF. DNA for the CDR3: TGTGCCATCCTGGGAGCGGGAGCTTCCGGGGAGCTGTTTTTT.

This chain uses TRBV13 with TRBJ2-1; D is ambiguous. Deletions cut 5 bases from V and 6 bases from J, with 5 bases between. The CDR3 runs to 11 residues. Germline values: CDR1 PRHDT, CDR2 FYEKMQ (reference sequence). The CDR3 nucleotides read TGTGCCAGCAGCCCTAGCAATGAGCAGTTCTTC. It codes for CASSPSNEQFF.

This clone has just one count. The genes are TRBV11-2 and TRBJ1-4; maybe TRBD1 (6 bases). Trimming stripped 4 bases from V and 8 bases from J, with 20 bases between. This CDR3 is 16 amino acids long. Germline V CDR1 and CDR2: SGHAT, FQNNGV. This chain's CDR3 is CASSSPGEGLGEKLFF. DNA for the CDR3: TGTGCCAGCAGCTCGCCAGGGGAGGGACTAGGAGAAAAACTGTTTTTT.

The chain uses TRBV6-6 and TRBJ1-4, with 8 bases that match TRBD1. Looked up from germline, CDR1 is MNHNY and CDR2 is SVGAGI (reference sequence). The CDR3 spans 16 residues. J lost 7 bases, V lost 3 bases, and 10 bases had no gene match. The CDR3: CASSYHRGEVGEKLFF. The CDR3 DNA reads as TGTGCCAGCAGTTATCACAGGGGGGAAGTCGGTGAAAAACTGTTTTTT.

The chain has TRBV11-3 and TRBJ1-3; D may be TRBD1 (5 bases). CDR3 length: 14 amino acids. V shed 4 bases and J shed 0 bases, with 7 bases lying between them. Per the germline V gene, CDR1 is SGHNT and CDR2 is YENEEA. The CDR3 loop reads CASSSQGSGNTIYF. The CDR3 nucleotides read TGTGCCAGCAGCTCTCAGGGCTCTGGAAACACCATATATTTT.

The chain carries TRBV11-3 and TRBJ1-1; 8 bases align to TRBD1. CDR3 length: 15 amino acids. Germline-derived CDR1 and CDR2 are SGHNT and YENEEA. V shed 5 bases, J shed 0 bases, and the junction held 5 bases outside the gene matches. Here the CDR3 DNA reads TGTGCCAGCAGCGGACAGGGACATATGAACACTGAAGCTTTCTTT. The encoded protein is CASSGQGHMNTEAFF.

The rearrangement uses TRBV15 and TRBJ1-1, with D unresolved. V dropped 3 bases and J dropped 5 bases, with 10 bases sitting between them. The CDR3 covers 13 residues. The V gene's germline CDR1 is LNHNV and CDR2 YYDKDF (reference sequence). CDR3 in DNA: TGTGCCACCAGCAGTTCCAGAGGTACTGAAGCTTTCTTT. This encodes CATSSSRGTEAFF. Full variable domain (rest looked up from reference TRBV15 and TRBJ1-1): DAMVIQNPRYQVTQFGKPVTLSCSQTLNHNVMYWYQQKSSQAPKLLFHYYDKDFNNEADTPDNFQSRRPNTSFCFLDIRSPGLGDTAMYLCATSSSRGTEAFFGQGTRLTVV.

The chain employs TRBV6-6 and TRBJ2-1; D remains unclear. Germline V CDR1 and CDR2: MNHNY, SVGAGI (reference sequence). This CDR3 comprises 16 residues. V lost 7 bases and J 1 base, leaving 17 bases between the germline ends. This CDR3 reads CASTYEPVQSYNEQFF. CDR3 coding DNA: TGTGCCAGCACTTATGAACCGGTCCAATCCTACAATGAGCAGTTCTTC.

The V call is TRBV7-3, the J call TRBJ2-1; 9 bases are shared with TRBD1. The ends lost 4 bases at V and 8 bases at J; junction bases unmatched: 3. CDR1 and CDR2 (germline): SGHTA, FQGTGA. The CDR3 spans 13 residues. The CDR3 reads CASSSGQGYEQFF. The CDR3 DNA sequence: TGTGCCAGCAGCTCGGGACAGGGCTATGAGCAGTTCTTC.

This clone was counted a single time. In DNA, the CDR3 is TGTGCCTGGAGCCGACGGGGGAACCAGCCCCAGCATTTT. It is translated as CAWSRRGNQPQHF. V gene TRBV30 combines with J gene TRBJ1-5, with a weak D call TRBD1 (5 bases). Germline V lookup: CDR1 GTSNPN, CDR2 SVGIG (reference sequence). Between the trimmed V and J ends, which lost 3 bases and 7 bases, there was a span of 13 bases. The CDR3 is 13 amino acids.

The chain is built from TRBV28 and TRBJ1-1; perhaps TRBD1 as D (5 bases). The V and J ends lost 3 bases and 2 bases respectively, with 10 bases between them. Germline V CDR1 and CDR2: MDHEN, SYDVKM. This CDR3 region has 14 residues. The CDR3 DNA follows: TGTGCCAGCAGTTTCCCGGGGGTCAACACTGAAGCTTTCTTT. It specifies CASSFPGVNTEAFF.

V and J are TRBV9 and TRBJ2-1; TRBD2 matches 9 bases. The V segment lost 4 bases and the J segment 1 base; nucleotides outside the gene matches: 15. Looked up from germline, CDR1 is SGDLS and CDR2 is YYNGEE. This CDR3 is 19 amino acids long. CDR3: CASSPLLGLAGKSYNEQFF. CDR3 bases: TGTGCCAGCAGCCCCTTACTTGGGCTAGCGGGAAAATCCTACAATGAGCAGTTCTTC. Variable domain in full (rest from reference TRBV9 and TRBJ2-1): DSGVTQTPKHLITATGQRVTLRCSPRSGDLSVYWYQQSLDQGLQFLIQYYNGEERAKGNILERFSAQQFPDLHSELNLSSLELGDSALYFCASSPLLGLAGKSYNEQFFGPGTRLTVL.

This clone was detected only once. The chain has TRBV5-1 and TRBJ1-2; the D gene is possibly TRBD1 (6 bases). Per germline, CDR1 SGHRS and CDR2 YFSETQ. CDR3 size: 15 residues. Trimming took off 0 bases at V and 4 bases at J, with 13 bases between the two ends. Here the CDR3 reads CASSLDRADVYGYTF. CDR3 nucleotides: TGCGCCAGCAGCTTGGACAGGGCAGATGTCTATGGCTACACCTTC.